The next 28 T cell receptor beta chains were all read from a single sample in a study of blood T cell repertoires in COVID-19 (dated by TCRdb to about 2020). Library prep was done by the immunoSEQ multiplex PCR assay. This is the immuneACCESS table as TCRdb keeps it, with only in-frame sequences that have V and J called. A part of the clones is gone; compared with another copy, unresolved V genes explain less than half, and the rest is unexplained. In all, the sample holds 95,000 or so clones, and over 75% of those were seen once. Approximately 17% of the sample is in the top ten clones. Material: peripheral blood. These receptors were obtained from a human donor in a cohort sampled during active COVID-19.

This chain links TRBV5-1 with TRBJ2-5; TRBD1 might be the D (5 bases). The CDR3 sequence is 13 residues long. The ends were cut back, 6 bases at V and 4 bases at J, with 13 bases in the middle. The germline gives CDR1 SGHRS, CDR2 YFSETQ. The CDR3 loop is CASTKAGPETQYF. The CDR3 coding sequence is TGCGCCAGCACGAAGGCAGGGCCAGAGACCCAGTACTTC.

The chain uses TRBV4-1 and TRBJ1-4, with TRBD1 matching over 8 bases. The CDR3 consists of 15 residues. Looked up from germline, CDR1 is MGHRA and CDR2 is YSYEKL. Germline trimming cut 2 bases from V and 7 bases from J; bases unmatched to any gene: 6. Here the CDR3 DNA reads TGCGCCAGCAGCCAAAGACAGGGGTTCGGTGAAAAACTGTTTTTT. Translated: CASSQRQGFGEKLFF.

The V call is TRBV28, the J call TRBJ2-4; 7 bases are a match to TRBD1. There are 13 residues in the CDR3. V lost 8 bases to trimming and J lost 3 bases; unmatched junction nucleotides: 4. CDR1 MDHEN and CDR2 SYDVKM come from the germline V gene. CDR3 region: CASRQGYKNIQYF. The CDR3 region has the DNA TGTGCCAGCCGACAGGGATACAAAAACATTCAGTACTTC.

The genes are TRBV7-9 and TRBJ2-2; 7 nucleotides line up with TRBD2. CDR1 is SEHNR and CDR2 is FQNEAQ in the germline V gene (reference sequence). This CDR3 has 17 amino acids. V was pared by 0 bases and J by 6 bases, with 10 bases of the junction left unmatched. This CDR3 reads CASSLAGSGVSPGELFF. The CDR3 nucleotides are TGTGCCAGCAGCTTAGCGGGAAGCGGGGTTAGCCCCGGGGAGCTGTTTTTT.

The chain combines TRBV11-3 with TRBJ2-3; 8 bases align to TRBD1. CDR1 SGHNT and CDR2 YENEEA come from the germline V gene. The CDR3 extends over 15 amino acids. The junction had 7 bases not matched to a gene; V was cut back by 3 bases and J by 5 bases. The chain's CDR3 is CASSFRGRLEDTQYF. Written as DNA, the CDR3 is TGTGCCAGCAGCTTCAGGGGGCGCTTGGAAGATACGCAGTATTTT. Supplemented by reference TRBV11-3 and TRBJ2-3, the full variable domain reads EAGVVQSPRYKIIEKKQPVAFWCNPISGHNTLYWYLQNLGQGPELLIRYENEEAVDDSQLPKDRFSAERLKGVDSTLKIQPAELGDSAVYLCASSFRGRLEDTQYFGPGTRLTVL.

The count of this clone is one. The J gene is TRBJ1-5, the V gene TRBV6-5; D gene unclear. The CDR3 totals 15 residues. V was trimmed by 5 bases and J by 0 bases, leaving 11 bases between them. Germline CDR1 MNHEY, CDR2 SVGAGI. For the CDR3, the DNA is TGTGCCAGCAGTCTACAGAAAAATAGCAATCAGCCCCAGCATTTT. Translated: CASSLQKNSNQPQHF.

This chain links TRBV5-1 with TRBJ2-2; no firm D call. V was clipped by 0 bases and J by 2 bases, with 5 bases between them. CDR1 and CDR2 (germline): SGHRS, YFSETQ. The length of the CDR3 is 14 residues. The CDR3 reads CASSLDRNTGELFF. The DNA of the CDR3 is TGCGCCAGCAGCTTGGACAGAAACACCGGGGAGCTGTTTTTT.

The gene calls are TRBV7-6 and TRBJ1-3; D unclear. This CDR3 has 17 amino acids. The V end was cut by 5 bases, the J end by 0 bases, with 17 bases between. Per germline, CDR1 SGHVS and CDR2 FNYEAQ. The CDR3 DNA reads TGTGCCAGCAGCCCCAATATTTCCCCGAGCTCTGGAAACACCATATATTTT. This translates into CASSPNISPSSGNTIYF.

The chain uses TRBV18 and TRBJ1-1; tentatively, D is TRBD1 (6 bases). Germline-derived CDR1 and CDR2 are KGHSH and LQKENI. V gave up 3 bases and J gave up 2 bases, with 13 bases separating them. This CDR3 is built from 15 residues. The CDR3 nucleotides read TGTGCCAGCTCACCTTACCCAGGGGAAAACACTGAAGCTTTCTTT. Protein sequence: CASSPYPGENTEAFF.

This clone came up a few times. V usage is TRBV2 and J usage is TRBJ2-7; TRBD2 agrees at 8 bases. J lost 0 bases, V lost 1 base, and 11 bases had no gene match. The length of the CDR3 is 18 residues. Germline V lookup: CDR1 SNHLY, CDR2 FYNNEI. The CDR3 protein is CASSEGPHTSGSSYEQYF. In nucleotides, the CDR3 is TGTGCCAGCAGTGAAGGTCCCCATACTAGCGGATCCTCCTACGAGCAGTACTTC. Drawing the rest from reference TRBV2 and TRBJ2-7, the complete variable domain is EPEVTQTPSHQVTQMGQEVILRCVPISNHLYFYWYRQILGQKVEFLVSFYNNEISEKSEIFDDQFSVERPDGSNFTLKIRSTKLEDSAMYFCASSEGPHTSGSSYEQYFGPGTRLTVT.

This rearrangement joins TRBV6-5 to TRBJ1-6; 9 nucleotides line up with TRBD1. V gave up 2 bases and J gave up 8 bases; unmatched junction bases: 4. The CDR3 consists of 15 residues. The germline CDR1 and CDR2 sequences are MNHEY and SVGAGI. The CDR3 loop reads CASSYGDRADSPLHF. In nucleotides, the CDR3 is TGTGCCAGCAGTTACGGGGACAGGGCGGATTCACCCCTCCACTTT.

A remark on this clone: This specimen includes other DNA sequences encoding the same CDR3. The CDR3 loop is CAWSGQGGEKLFF. CDR3 nucleotide sequence: TGTGCCTGGAGTGGACAGGGTGGAGAAAAACTGTTTTTT. V is TRBV30 and J is TRBJ1-4, with 7 bases fitting TRBD1. Germline V gene data show CDR1 as GTSNPN and CDR2 as SVGIG (reference sequence). With 1 base clipped from V and 8 bases from J, the junction kept 4 bases outside the gene matches. The CDR3 has 13 residues.

V and J are TRBV7-9 and TRBJ1-2; TRBD1 matches at 8 bases. Trimming took 4 bases from V and 3 from J; bases not matched to a gene: 16. Germline lookup yields CDR1 SEHNR and CDR2 FQNEAQ (reference sequence). CDR3 length equals 18 residues. This chain's CDR3 is CASSSNRFGQGRYYGYTF. CDR3 nucleotide sequence: TGTGCCAGCAGCTCCAACAGATTCGGACAGGGTAGATACTATGGCTACACCTTC.

This clone has a handful of counts. The rearrangement uses TRBV6-2 or TRBV6-3 and TRBJ1-5; TRBD1 aligns across 9 bases. Trimming took 4 bases from V and 0 from J; bases not matched to a gene: 7. CDR1 MNHEY and CDR2 SVGEGT come from the germline V gene. CDR3 size: 17 residues. The CDR3 reads CASSLGTGWDSNQPQHF. The DNA of the CDR3 is TGTGCCAGCAGTTTGGGGACAGGGTGGGATAGCAATCAGCCCCAGCATTTT.

The V and J genes are TRBV21-1 and TRBJ2-5; the D segment call TRBD2 is taken from the table without a DNA check. TRBV21-1 corresponds to a pseudogene. This CDR3 has 9 amino acids. The CDR3 sequence: CASSKVRYF. The CDR3, as DNA: TGTGCCAGCAGCAAAGTGAGGTACTTC.

J is TRBJ1-6 and V is TRBV7-9, with no clear D. The CDR3 sequence is 16 residues long. V lost 1 base and J lost 4, with 11 bases in between. The germline V gene encodes CDR1 SEHNR and CDR2 FQNEAQ (reference sequence). CDR3 coding DNA: TGTGCCAGCAGCTTAGGGTCGGGATTTTATAATTCACCCCTCCACTTT. Its translation: CASSLGSGFYNSPLHF.

CDR3 sequence reads: CASTQGGTEAFF. The CDR3 nucleotides are TGCGCCAGCACCCAGGGGGGCACTGAAGCTTTCTTT. The chain uses TRBV5-1 and TRBJ1-1; 7 nucleotides align to TRBD1. After removal of 6 bases from V and 4 bases from J, the junction contained 3 bases not matched to a gene. This CDR3 is built from 12 residues. Germline loops: CDR1 SGHRS, CDR2 YFSETQ.

V gene TRBV3-1 (or the pseudogene TRBV3-2) combines with J gene TRBJ1-2; 8 positions match TRBD1. This CDR3 is built from 12 residues. CDR1 LGHDT and CDR2 YNNKEL come from the germline V gene (reference sequence). Trimming at V came to 4 bases and at J to 8 bases, leaving 3 bases not matched to a gene. Here the CDR3 reads CASSPGQGGYTF. The CDR3 region has the DNA TGTGCCAGCAGCCCTGGACAGGGCGGCTACACCTTC.

This rearrangement joins TRBV19 to TRBJ1-5; 8 bases line up with TRBD1. Per the germline V gene, CDR1 is LNHDA and CDR2 is SQIVND (reference sequence). The CDR3 runs 17 residues. Trimming at V came to 9 bases and at J to 7 bases, leaving 20 bases not matched to a gene. Here the CDR3 reads CASPNPSEGQGIQPQHF. The CDR3 region has the DNA TGTGCCAGCCCGAACCCGAGCGAAGGACAGGGCATCCAGCCCCAGCATTTT.

There are a few counts of this clone. This rearrangement joins TRBV30 to TRBJ1-2; TRBD1 matches at 8 bases. Germline CDR1 GTSNPN, CDR2 SVGIG (reference sequence). CDR3 length: 16 residues. Losses at the gene ends were 1 base for V and 1 base for J; bases not matched to a gene: 8. The CDR3 is CAWSGQGARGNYGYTF. The CDR3 DNA reads TGTGCCTGGAGTGGGCAGGGGGCGCGGGGTAACTATGGCTACACCTTC.

This chain uses TRBV5-8 with TRBJ1-6; a possible D gene is TRBD1 (5 bases). Germline-derived CDR1 and CDR2 are SGHTS and YDEGEE. V was cut by 0 bases and J by 6 bases, with 16 bases left in between. The CDR3 loop spans 17 amino acids. The CDR3 is CASSLVRAGHGNSPLHF. The CDR3 region has the DNA TGTGCCAGCAGCTTGGTCAGGGCTGGGCACGGTAATTCACCCCTCCACTTT.

This chain links TRBV6-5 with TRBJ1-6; maybe TRBD1 (6 bases). The CDR3 length is 13 residues. The V end was cut by 8 bases, the J end by 5 bases, with 10 bases between. Per the germline V gene, CDR1 is MNHEY and CDR2 is SVGAGI. For the CDR3, the DNA is TGTGCCAGCTTTCAGGGGCATAATTCACCCCTCCACTTT. This codes for CASFQGHNSPLHF.

This chain uses TRBV2 with TRBJ2-7; TRBD1 agrees at 8 bases. V lost 5 bases, J lost 3 bases, and 9 bases stayed unmatched. CDR1 SNHLY and CDR2 FYNNEI come from the germline V gene. This CDR3 is 15 amino acids long. The CDR3 DNA reads as TGTGCCAGCAGTCAAGGGTACGGACAGGGCTACGAGCAGTACTTC. Translated, it gives CASSQGYGQGYEQYF.

This sequence joins TRBV11-3 and TRBJ1-2; D remains unclear. The CDR3 sequence is 14 residues long. Germline V gene data show CDR1 as SGHNT and CDR2 as YENEEA. Trimming shortened V by 0 bases and J by 0 bases, and 5 bases separated the two germline ends. As DNA, the CDR3 is TGTGCCAGCAGCTTAGACACTTCTAACTATGGCTACACCTTC. It encodes CASSLDTSNYGYTF.

This chain uses TRBV30 with TRBJ1-1, with unresolved D. Trimming cost V 3 bases and J 7 bases, with 18 bases left between them. The germline gives CDR1 GTSNPN, CDR2 SVGIG (reference sequence). The length of the CDR3 is 14 residues. CDR3 amino acids: CAWRAWRVVGEAFF. The DNA for the CDR3 is TGTGCCTGGAGAGCTTGGAGGGTAGTAGGTGAAGCTTTCTTT.

This chain links TRBV7-6 with TRBJ2-3; D might be TRBD2 (6 bases). There are 14 residues in the CDR3. Trimming cost V 3 bases and J 5 bases, with 12 bases left between them. Germline CDR1 and CDR2: SGHVS and FNYEAQ. The chain's CDR3 is CASSLDYLRDTQYF. The CDR3, as DNA: TGTGCCAGCAGCTTGGACTATCTCCGAGATACGCAGTATTTT.

V is TRBV27 and J is TRBJ2-2; 7 nucleotides agree with TRBD2. This CDR3 spans 14 amino acids. Germline CDR1 is MNHEY and CDR2 is SMNVEV (reference sequence). Trimming cost V 4 bases and J 7 bases; bases outside gene matches: 6. The CDR3 region is CASSSTPGGGELFF. The CDR3 DNA reads as TGTGCCAGCAGTTCCACTCCGGGGGGCGGGGAGCTGTTTTTT.

The chain recombines TRBV11-2 with TRBJ1-6; D is perhaps TRBD1 (5 bases). Germline lookup yields CDR1 SGHAT and CDR2 FQNNGV. The CDR3 consists of 13 residues. V lost 6 bases and J 9 bases, leaving 12 bases between the germline ends. The CDR3 DNA sequence: TGTGCCAGCAGTATTGCAGGGTTTTCACCCCTCCACTTT. Protein product: CASSIAGFSPLHF.